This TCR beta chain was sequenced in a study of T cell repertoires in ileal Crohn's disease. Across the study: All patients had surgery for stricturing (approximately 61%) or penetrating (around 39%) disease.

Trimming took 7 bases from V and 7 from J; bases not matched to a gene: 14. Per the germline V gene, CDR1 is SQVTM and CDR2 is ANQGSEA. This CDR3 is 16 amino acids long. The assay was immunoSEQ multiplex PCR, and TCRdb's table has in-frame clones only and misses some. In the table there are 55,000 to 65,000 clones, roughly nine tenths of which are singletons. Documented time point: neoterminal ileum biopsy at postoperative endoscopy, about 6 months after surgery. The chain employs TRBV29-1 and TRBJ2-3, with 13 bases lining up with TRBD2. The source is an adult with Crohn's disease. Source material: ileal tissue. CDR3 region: CSADNSGLAGDHTQYF. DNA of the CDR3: TGCAGCGCGGACAACTCCGGACTAGCGGGAGATCATACGCAGTATTTT.